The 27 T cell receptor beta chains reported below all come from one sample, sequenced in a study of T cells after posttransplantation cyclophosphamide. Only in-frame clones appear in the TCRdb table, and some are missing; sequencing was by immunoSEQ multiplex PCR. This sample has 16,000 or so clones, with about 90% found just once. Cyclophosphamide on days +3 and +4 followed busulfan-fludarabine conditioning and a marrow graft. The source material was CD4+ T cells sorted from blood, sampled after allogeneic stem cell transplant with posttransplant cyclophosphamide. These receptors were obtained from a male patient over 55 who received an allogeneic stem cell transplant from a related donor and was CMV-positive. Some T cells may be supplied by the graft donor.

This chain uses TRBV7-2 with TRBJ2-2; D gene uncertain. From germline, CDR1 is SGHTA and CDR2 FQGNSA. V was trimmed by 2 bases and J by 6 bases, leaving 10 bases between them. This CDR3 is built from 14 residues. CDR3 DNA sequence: TGTGCCAGCAGCTTATTGTTCGAGGCCGGGGAGCTGTTTTTT. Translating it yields CASSLLFEAGELFF.

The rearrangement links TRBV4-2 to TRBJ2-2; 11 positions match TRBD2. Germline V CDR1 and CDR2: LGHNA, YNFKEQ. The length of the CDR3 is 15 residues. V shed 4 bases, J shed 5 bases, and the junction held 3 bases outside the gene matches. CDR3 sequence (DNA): TGTGCCAGCAGCCTAGCGGGGGGGGGTACCGGGGAGCTGTTTTTT. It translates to CASSLAGGGTGELFF.

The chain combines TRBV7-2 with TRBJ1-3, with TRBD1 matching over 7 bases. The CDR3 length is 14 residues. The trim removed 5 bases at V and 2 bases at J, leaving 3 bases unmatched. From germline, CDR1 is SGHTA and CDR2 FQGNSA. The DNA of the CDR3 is TGTGCCAGCAGCCCTCAGGGGGCTGGAAACACCATATATTTT. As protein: CASSPQGAGNTIYF.

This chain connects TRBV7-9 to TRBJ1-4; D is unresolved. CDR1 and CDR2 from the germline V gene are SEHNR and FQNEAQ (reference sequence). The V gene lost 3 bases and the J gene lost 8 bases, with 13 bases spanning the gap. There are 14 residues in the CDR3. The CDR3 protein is CASSFWGAEEKLFF. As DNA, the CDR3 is TGTGCCAGCAGCTTTTGGGGAGCGGAAGAAAAACTGTTTTTT.

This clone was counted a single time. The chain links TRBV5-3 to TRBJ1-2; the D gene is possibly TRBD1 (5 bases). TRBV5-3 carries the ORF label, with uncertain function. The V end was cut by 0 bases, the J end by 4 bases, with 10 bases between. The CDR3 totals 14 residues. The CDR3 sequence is CARSLGGAPYGYTF. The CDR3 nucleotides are TGTGCCAGAAGCTTGGGGGGCGCGCCCTATGGCTACACCTTC.

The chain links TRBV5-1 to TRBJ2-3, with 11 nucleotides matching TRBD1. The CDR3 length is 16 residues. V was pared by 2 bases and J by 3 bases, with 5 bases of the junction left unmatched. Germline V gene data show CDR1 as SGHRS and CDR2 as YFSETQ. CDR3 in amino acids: CASSLGQGARTDTQYF. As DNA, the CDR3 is TGCGCCAGCAGCTTAGGACAGGGGGCGCGGACAGATACGCAGTATTTT.

The CDR3 is CASSWDRGLGSPLHF. In nucleotides, the CDR3 is TGCGCCAGCAGCTGGGACAGGGGGCTGGGTTCACCCCTCCACTTT. The rearrangement joins TRBV5-1 to TRBJ1-6; TRBD1 agrees at 12 bases. The CDR3 has 15 residues. CDR1 is SGHRS and CDR2 is YFSETQ in the germline V gene. With V trimmed by 3 bases and J by 9 bases, 4 bases remained unmatched.

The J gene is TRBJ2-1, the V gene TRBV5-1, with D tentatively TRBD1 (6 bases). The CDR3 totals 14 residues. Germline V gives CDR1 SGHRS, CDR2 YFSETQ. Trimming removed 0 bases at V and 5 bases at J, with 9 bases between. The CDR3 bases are TGCGCCAGCAGCTTGGGACAGGTAGACAATGAGCAGTTCTTC. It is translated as CASSLGQVDNEQFF. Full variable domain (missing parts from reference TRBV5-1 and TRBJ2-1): KAGVTQTPRYLIKTRGQQVTLSCSPISGHRSVSWYQQTPGQGLQFLFEYFSETQRNKGNFPGRFSGRQFSNSRSEMNVSTLELGDSALYLCASSLGQVDNEQFFGPGTRLTVL.

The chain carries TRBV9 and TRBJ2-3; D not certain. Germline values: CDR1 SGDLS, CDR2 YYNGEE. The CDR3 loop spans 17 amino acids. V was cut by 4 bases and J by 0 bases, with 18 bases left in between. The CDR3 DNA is TGTGCCAGCAGCCCCTTCGGTTCTGGTACTAGCACAGATACGCAGTATTTT. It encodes CASSPFGSGTSTDTQYF.

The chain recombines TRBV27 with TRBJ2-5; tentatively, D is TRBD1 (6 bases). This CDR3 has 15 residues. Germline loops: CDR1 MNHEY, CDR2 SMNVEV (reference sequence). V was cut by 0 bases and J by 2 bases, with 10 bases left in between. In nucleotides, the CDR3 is TGTGCCAGCAGTTTATCCGGGACAACGCAAGAGACCCAGTACTTC. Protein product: CASSLSGTTQETQYF.

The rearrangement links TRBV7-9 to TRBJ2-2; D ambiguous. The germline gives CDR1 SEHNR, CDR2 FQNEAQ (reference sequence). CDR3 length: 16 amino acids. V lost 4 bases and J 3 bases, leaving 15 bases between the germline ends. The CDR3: CASSSYRLRDTGELFF. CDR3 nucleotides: TGTGCCAGCAGCTCATATCGACTCAGAGACACCGGGGAGCTGTTTTTT.

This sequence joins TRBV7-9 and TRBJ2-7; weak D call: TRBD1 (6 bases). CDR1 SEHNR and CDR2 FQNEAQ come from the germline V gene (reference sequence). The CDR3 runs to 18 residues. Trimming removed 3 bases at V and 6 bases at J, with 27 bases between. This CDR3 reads CASSLGMSRGKGTSEQYF. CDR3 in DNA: TGTGCCAGCAGCTTGGGGATGTCCAGGGGAAAGGGGACCTCCGAGCAGTACTTC. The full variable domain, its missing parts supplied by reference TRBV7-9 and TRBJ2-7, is DTGVSQNPRHKITKRGQNVTFRCDPISEHNRLYWYRQTLGQGPEFLTYFQNEAQLEKSRLLSDRFSAERPKGSFSTLEIQRTEQGDSAMYLCASSLGMSRGKGTSEQYFGPGTRLTVT.

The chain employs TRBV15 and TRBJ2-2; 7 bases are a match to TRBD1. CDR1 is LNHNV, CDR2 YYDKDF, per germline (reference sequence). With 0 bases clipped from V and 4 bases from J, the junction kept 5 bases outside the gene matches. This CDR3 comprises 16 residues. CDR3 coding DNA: TGTGCCACCAGCAGAGATAAGGGGGCAATCACCGGGGAGCTGTTTTTT. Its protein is CATSRDKGAITGELFF.

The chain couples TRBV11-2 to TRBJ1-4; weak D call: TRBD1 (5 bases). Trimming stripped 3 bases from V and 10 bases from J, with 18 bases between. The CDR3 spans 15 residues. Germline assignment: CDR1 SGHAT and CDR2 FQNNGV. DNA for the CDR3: TGTGCCAGCAGCTTCGAGACACCGATGGGGGGAAAACTGTTTTTT. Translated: CASSFETPMGGKLFF.

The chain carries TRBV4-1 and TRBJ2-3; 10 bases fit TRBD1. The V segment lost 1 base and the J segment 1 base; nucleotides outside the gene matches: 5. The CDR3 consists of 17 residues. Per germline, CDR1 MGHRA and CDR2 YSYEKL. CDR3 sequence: CASSQGFGTGGTDTQYF. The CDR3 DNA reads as TGCGCCAGCAGCCAAGGGTTCGGGACAGGGGGCACAGATACGCAGTATTTT.

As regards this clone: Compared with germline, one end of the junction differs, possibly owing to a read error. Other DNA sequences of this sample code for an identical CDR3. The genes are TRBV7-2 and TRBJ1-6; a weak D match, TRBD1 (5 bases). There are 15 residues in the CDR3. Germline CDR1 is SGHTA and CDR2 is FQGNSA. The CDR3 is CASSFSAGGNSPLHF. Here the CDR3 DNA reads TGTGCCAGCAGCTTCTCGGCCGGGGGGAATTCCCCCCTCCACTTT.

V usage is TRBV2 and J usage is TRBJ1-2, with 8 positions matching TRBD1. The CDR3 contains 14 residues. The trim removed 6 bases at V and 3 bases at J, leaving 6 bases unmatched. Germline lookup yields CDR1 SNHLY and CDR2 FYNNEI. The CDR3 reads CASSGQGGDYGYTF. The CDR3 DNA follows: TGTGCCAGCAGCGGACAGGGAGGGGACTATGGCTACACCTTC.

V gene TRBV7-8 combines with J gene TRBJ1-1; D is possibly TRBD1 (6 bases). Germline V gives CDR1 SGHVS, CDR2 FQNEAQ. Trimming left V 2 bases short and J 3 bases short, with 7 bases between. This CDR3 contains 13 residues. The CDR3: CASSLNRDTEAFF. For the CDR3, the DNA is TGTGCCAGCAGCTTAAACAGGGACACTGAAGCTTTCTTT.

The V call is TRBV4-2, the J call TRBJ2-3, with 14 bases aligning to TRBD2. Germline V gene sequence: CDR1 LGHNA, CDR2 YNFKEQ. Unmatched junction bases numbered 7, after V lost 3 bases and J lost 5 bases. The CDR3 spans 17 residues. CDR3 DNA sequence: TGTGCCAGCAGCCAGACTAGCGGGGGGGCCATGAAAGATACGCAGTATTTT. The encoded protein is CASSQTSGGAMKDTQYF.

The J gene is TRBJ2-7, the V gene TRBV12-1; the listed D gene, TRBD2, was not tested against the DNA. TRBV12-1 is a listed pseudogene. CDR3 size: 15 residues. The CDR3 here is CASSTASGGDYEQYF. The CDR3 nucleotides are TGTGCCAGCAGCACTGCTAGCGGGGGTGACTACGAGCAGTACTTC.

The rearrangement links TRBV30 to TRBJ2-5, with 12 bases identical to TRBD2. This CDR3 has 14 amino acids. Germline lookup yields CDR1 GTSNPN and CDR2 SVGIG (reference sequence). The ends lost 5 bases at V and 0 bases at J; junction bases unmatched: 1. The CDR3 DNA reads TGTGCCTGGGGGACTAGCGGGCACCAAGAGACCCAGTACTTC. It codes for CAWGTSGHQETQYF.

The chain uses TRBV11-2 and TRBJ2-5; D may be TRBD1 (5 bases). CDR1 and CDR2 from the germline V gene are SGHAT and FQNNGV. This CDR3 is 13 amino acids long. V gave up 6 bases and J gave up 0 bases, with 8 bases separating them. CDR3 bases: TGTGCCAGCAGAAGGGGTAACCAAGAGACCCAGTACTTC. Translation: CASRRGNQETQYF. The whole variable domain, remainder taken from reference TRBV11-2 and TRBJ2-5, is EAGVAQSPRYKIIEKRQSVAFWCNPISGHATLYWYQQILGQGPKLLIQFQNNGVVDDSQLPKDRFSAERLKGVDSTLKIQPAKLEDSAVYLCASRRGNQETQYFGPGTRLLVL.

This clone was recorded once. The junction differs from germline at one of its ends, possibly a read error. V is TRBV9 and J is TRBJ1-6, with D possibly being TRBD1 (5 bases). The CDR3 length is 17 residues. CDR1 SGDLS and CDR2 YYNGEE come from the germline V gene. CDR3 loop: CASSVDGWGSYNSPLHF. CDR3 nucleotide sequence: TGTGCCAGCAGCGTAGACGGGTGGGGCTCCTATAATTCCCCCCTCCACTTT.

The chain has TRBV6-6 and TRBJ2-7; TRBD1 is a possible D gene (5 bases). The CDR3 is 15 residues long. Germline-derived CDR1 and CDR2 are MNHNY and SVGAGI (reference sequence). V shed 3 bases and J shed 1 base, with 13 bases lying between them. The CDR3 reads CASSYRRQGSYEQYF. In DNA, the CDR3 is TGTGCCAGCAGTTATCGTCGCCAGGGTTCCTACGAGCAGTACTTC.

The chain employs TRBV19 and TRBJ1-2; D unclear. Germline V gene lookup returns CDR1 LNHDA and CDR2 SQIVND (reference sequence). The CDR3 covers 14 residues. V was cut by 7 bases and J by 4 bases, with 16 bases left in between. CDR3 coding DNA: TGTGCCAGTAATCACGAACAGCTCGTCTATGGCTACACCTTC. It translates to CASNHEQLVYGYTF.

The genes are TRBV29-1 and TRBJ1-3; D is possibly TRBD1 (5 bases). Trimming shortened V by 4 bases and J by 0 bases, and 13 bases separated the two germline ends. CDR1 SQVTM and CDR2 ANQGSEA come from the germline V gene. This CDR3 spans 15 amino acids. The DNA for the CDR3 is TGCAGCGTTGCCCCTATGACAGACTCTGGAAACACCATATATTTT. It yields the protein CSVAPMTDSGNTIYF. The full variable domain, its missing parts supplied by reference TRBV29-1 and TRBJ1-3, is SAVISQKPSRDICQRGTSLTIQCQVDSQVTMMFWYRQQPGQSLTLIATANQGSEATYESGFVIDKFPISRPNLTFSTLTVSNMSPEDSSIYLCSVAPMTDSGNTIYFGEGSWLTVV.

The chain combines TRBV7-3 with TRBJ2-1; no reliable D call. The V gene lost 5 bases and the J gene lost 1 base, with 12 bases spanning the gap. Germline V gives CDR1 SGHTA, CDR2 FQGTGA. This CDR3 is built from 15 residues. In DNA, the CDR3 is TGTGCCAGCAGCCCGTATATTAGATCCTACAATGAGCAGTTCTTC. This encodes CASSPYIRSYNEQFF.